The clone carrying this T cell receptor (beta chain) was found a few times. Its target is unknown. Production of TCR cDNA was by 5'RACE template switching, which also added a universal primer site and UMIs. One entry per CDR3 protein results from TCRdb running MiXCR on the 5' RACE reads. The sample shows hundreds of thousands of distinct CDR3 sequences, about 14% of them seen only once. The sample belongs to a study of T cells after yellow fever vaccination. Across the study: Any fraction with a low cell number was prepared using SMART-Seq v4 Ultra Low Input. The study's findings and limits: There was a possibility that FACS-sorted repertoires contained abundant clonotypes contaminating from the bulk population. At around 95% for CD4 and about 91% for CD8, most primary-vaccination clones showed up again after the booster.

The V gene's germline CDR1 is SEHNR and CDR2 FQNEAQ (reference sequence). The CDR3 length is 15 residues. Deletions cut 4 bases from V and 0 bases from J, with 13 bases between. This clonotype was obtained from a man aged 30 to 39 who received the YFV17D yellow fever vaccine. The sequences come from PBMCs, collected on the day of the yellow fever booster vaccination. The rearrangement links TRBV7-9 to TRBJ2-7, with D perhaps assigned TRBD1 or TRBD2 (5 bases each). As DNA, the CDR3 is TGTGCCAGCAGCTCCCGGGACGGGGACTCCTACGAGCAGTACTTC. Translating gives CASSSRDGDSYEQYF.